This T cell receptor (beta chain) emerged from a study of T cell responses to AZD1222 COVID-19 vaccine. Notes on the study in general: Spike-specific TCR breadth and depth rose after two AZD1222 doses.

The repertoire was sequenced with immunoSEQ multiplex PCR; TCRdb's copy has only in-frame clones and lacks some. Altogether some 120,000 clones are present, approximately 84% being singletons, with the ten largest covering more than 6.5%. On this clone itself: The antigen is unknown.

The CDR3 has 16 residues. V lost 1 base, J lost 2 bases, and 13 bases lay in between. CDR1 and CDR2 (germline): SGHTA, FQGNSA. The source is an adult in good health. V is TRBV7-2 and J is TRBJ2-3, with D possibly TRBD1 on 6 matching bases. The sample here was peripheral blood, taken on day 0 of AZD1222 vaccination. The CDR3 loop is CASSLGGRGYTDTQYF. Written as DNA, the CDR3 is TGTGCCAGCAGCTTAGGTGGCAGGGGATACACAGATACGCAGTATTTT.